Below are 32 T cell receptor beta chains sequenced from a single sample in a study of Graves' ophthalmopathy and Graves' hyperthyroidism. Researchers took RNA transcripts and amplified TCR beta CDR3 regions from them. First-round RT-PCR employed HTBI primers, with a second-round multiplex PCR after it. From the multiplex PCR reads, TCRdb called clonotypes with MiXCR, one entry per CDR3 protein. The sample has about 390,000 distinct CDR3 sequences, 17% seen once. The sample comprised peripheral blood. The source of these receptors is an adult woman with stable Graves' hyperthyroidism.

A few counts support this clonotype. The J gene is TRBJ2-7, the V gene TRBV20-1; D might be TRBD2 (6 bases). The DNA matches TRBJ2-5 better at its end, which makes the J call doubtful. Germline CDR1 and CDR2: DFQATT and SNEGSKA (reference sequence). The CDR3 has 14 residues. The CDR3 protein is CSAPQRALRETQYF. The CDR3 DNA reads TGCAGTGCTCCTCAGCGGGCGTTGCGGGAGACCCAGTACTTC.

This clonotype showed up many times. The V and J genes are TRBV10-3 and TRBJ2-2, with D maybe TRBD2 (5 bases). Germline-derived CDR1 and CDR2 are ENHRY and SYGVKD. Trimming removed 2 bases from V and 7 bases from J, with 8 bases in between. The CDR3 spans 13 residues. CDR3 sequence reads: CAISEVEVGELFF. CDR3 in DNA: TGTGCCATCAGTGAGGTGGAGGTCGGGGAGCTGTTTTTT.

This clonotype was observed many times. The chain recombines TRBV28 with TRBJ2-7; weak D call: TRBD1 (6 bases). Between the trimmed V and J ends, which lost 6 bases and 6 bases, there was a span of 15 bases. This CDR3 region has 13 residues. Per germline, CDR1 MDHEN and CDR2 SYDVKM. CDR3 nucleotide sequence: TGTGCCAGCAGCAAAAAAGGGACAACCGAGCAGTACTTC. It encodes CASSKKGTTEQYF.

This clonotype was observed a handful of times. This is likely a read error, given that the CDR3 carries no conserved phenylalanine or tryptophan at its end. Because the CDR3's place on the DNA is in doubt, the DNA is left out and the CDR3 is given as listed by TCRdb. The V gene is TRBV12-3 or TRBV12-4, the J gene TRBJ2-5. The CDR3 totals 12 residues, both ends included. CDR3 sequence: CASSTTRKTQNY.

The sample holds many counts of this clonotype. The chain uses TRBV15 and TRBJ1-3; D not resolved. The CDR3 extends over 14 amino acids. Germline CDR1 and CDR2: LNHNV and YYDKDF (reference sequence). V lost 0 bases and J lost 1, with 4 bases in between. CDR3 coding DNA: TGTGCCACCAGCAGAGACGGTTCTGGAAACACCATATATTTT. Amino acids: CATSRDGSGNTIYF.

At least ten counts were recorded for this clonotype. The CDR3 DNA is TGCGCCAGCAGCCCAGCTTCAGGGAGCTATGGCTACACCTTC. Its translation is CASSPASGSYGYTF. The rearrangement uses TRBV4-1 and TRBJ1-2; weak D call: TRBD1 (5 bases). The CDR3 has 14 amino acids. V gave up 4 bases and J gave up 4 bases, with 13 bases separating them. Germline CDR1 reads MGHRA; CDR2 reads YSYEKL.

The chain has TRBV20-1 and TRBJ2-7, with 8 bases matching TRBD2. The CDR3 runs 14 residues. With 1 base clipped from V and 2 bases from J, the junction kept 4 bases outside the gene matches. Germline CDR1 and CDR2: DFQATT and SNEGSKA (reference sequence). CDR3 nucleotide sequence: TGCAGTGCTAGAGTTCCCGGGAGGGCCTACGAGCAGTACTTC. Translation: CSARVPGRAYEQYF.

This clonotype was seen ten or more times. The chain links TRBV5-1 to TRBJ2-7, with a tentative D call TRBD2 (6 bases). The ends were cut back, 1 base at V and 2 bases at J, with 10 bases in the middle. CDR1 is SGHRS, CDR2 YFSETQ, per germline. The CDR3 spans 14 residues. The CDR3 DNA sequence: TGCGCCAGCAGCTTGAAGGACTACCCCTACGAGCAGTACTTC. Its protein product is CASSLKDYPYEQYF.

The table lists this clonotype with a few counts. CDR3 protein: CASSYSSGPTNEQYF. The CDR3 DNA reads TGTGCCAGCAGCTACTCTAGCGGTCCCACAAATGAGCAGTACTTC. V is TRBV7-3 and J is TRBJ2-7; 7 positions agree with TRBD2. CDR1 is SGHTA and CDR2 is FQGTGA in the germline V gene. This CDR3 has 15 residues. The V segment lost 4 bases and the J segment 7 bases; nucleotides outside the gene matches: 13.

This clonotype occurred many times. The V and J genes are TRBV10-3 and TRBJ1-1, with D maybe TRBD1 (5 bases). Trimming took 1 base from V and 4 from J, leaving 10 bases between them. Looked up from germline, CDR1 is ENHRY and CDR2 is SYGVKD. This CDR3 spans 14 amino acids. CDR3 sequence reads: CAISEWRRGTEAFF. In nucleotides, the CDR3 is TGTGCCATCAGTGAGTGGCGGAGGGGCACTGAAGCTTTCTTT.

To note about this clonotype: One base away lies a much larger clone, so this may be a sequencing read error. The chain carries TRBV12-3 or TRBV12-4 and TRBJ2-2, with 10 bases identical to TRBD2. The CDR3 has 16 residues. V lost 8 bases, J lost 5 bases, and 11 bases stayed unmatched. In DNA, the CDR3 is TGTGCCAGCGGAAAACTAGCGGGGAAGGGTACCGGGGAGCTGTTTTTT. Its translation: CASGKLAGKGTGELFF.

The chain recombines TRBV5-5 with TRBJ2-7; D is unresolved. In germline, CDR1 is SGHKS, CDR2 YYEKEE (reference sequence). The V end lost 3 bases, the J end lost 6 bases, and 22 bases lay between the germline ends. The CDR3 extends over 16 amino acids. CDR3 bases: TGTGCCAGCAGCTATGTTATGACGTTGGGCTACGCCGAGCAGTACTTC. Protein product: CASSYVMTLGYAEQYF.

Worth noting for this clonotype: This clone may be a read error of a much larger clone one base away. This CDR3 fails to terminate in the conserved phenylalanine or tryptophan, so it likely reflects a read error. The V gene is TRBV4-1, the J gene TRBJ1-5, with unresolved D. The CDR3 spans 14 residues. The V and J ends lost 0 bases and 5 bases respectively, with 8 bases between them. Germline V lookup: CDR1 MGHRA, CDR2 YSYEKL. The CDR3 DNA is TGCGCCAGCAGCCAAGAAGCCCCGGATCAGCCCCAGCATCTT. Encoded protein: CASSQEAPDQPQHL.

The table lists this clonotype with many counts. The J gene is TRBJ2-2, the V gene TRBV20-1; D is unclear. Looked up from germline, CDR1 is DFQATT and CDR2 is SNEGSKA (reference sequence). This CDR3 contains 13 residues. Trimming took off 1 base at V and 2 bases at J, with 5 bases between the two ends. CDR3 region: CSARGYNTGELFF. Here the CDR3 DNA reads TGCAGTGCTAGAGGGTACAACACCGGGGAGCTGTTTTTT.

This clonotype was recorded a few times. J is TRBJ2-3 and V is TRBV29-1, with TRBD2 identical over 11 bases. Per germline, CDR1 SQVTM and CDR2 ANQGSEA. With V trimmed by 3 bases and J by 10 bases, 9 bases remained unmatched. The CDR3 loop spans 14 amino acids. The CDR3 DNA sequence: TGCAGCGTTGATCTAGCGGGAGGCTCCCTGGCGCAGTATTTT. Protein sequence: CSVDLAGGSLAQYF.

This clonotype has a handful of counts. This chain links TRBV12-3 or TRBV12-4 with TRBJ2-4; no clear D gene. Trimming stripped 3 bases from V and 7 bases from J, with 16 bases between. The CDR3 consists of 15 residues. CDR3 amino acids: CASSLWSPMGNIQYF. The CDR3 region has the DNA TGTGCCAGCAGTTTGTGGTCCCCGATGGGGAACATTCAGTACTTC.

This clonotype showed up many times. The CDR3 DNA follows: TGTGCCAGCAGCCAAGGAGCGGAAAACATTCAGTACTTC. Its protein product is CASSQGAENIQYF. This chain links TRBV14 with TRBJ2-4; possibly TRBD2 for D (5 bases). The V and J ends lost 1 base and 5 bases respectively, with 6 bases between them. This CDR3 is 13 amino acids long. Germline values: CDR1 SGHDN, CDR2 FVKESK.

About this clonotype itself: Since the CDR3 does not end with the conserved phenylalanine or tryptophan, this likely comes from a read error. V is TRBV12-3 or TRBV12-4 and J is TRBJ2-2, with D uncertain. Trimming took 6 bases from V and 4 from J, leaving 6 bases between them. This CDR3 has 12 residues. CDR3 in DNA: TGTGCCAGCAGCCTAGGCACCGGGGAGCTGTTTCTT. It yields the protein CASSLGTGELFL.

This clonotype has at least ten counts. The genes are TRBV12-5 and TRBJ1-1, with D maybe TRBD1 (5 bases). Trimming stripped 7 bases from V and 6 bases from J, with 18 bases between. The CDR3 runs 14 residues. Germline V gives CDR1 LGHNT, CDR2 FRNRAP. DNA for the CDR3: TGTGCTAGTGTCCTGGGACCAAGGCGCGCTGAAGCTTTCTTT. Translated: CASVLGPRRAEAFF. The full variable domain, in which reference TRBV12-5 and TRBJ1-1 provide the parts outside the CDR3, is DARVTQTPRHKVTEMGQEVTMRCQPILGHNTVFWYRQTMMQGLELLAYFRNRAPLDDSGMPKDRFSAEMPDATLATLKIQPSEPRDSAVYFCASVLGPRRAEAFFGQGTRLTVV.

This clonotype was recorded at least ten times. This chain links TRBV12-3 or TRBV12-4 with TRBJ2-5, with TRBD1 matching over 9 bases. CDR3 length: 15 residues. The V segment lost 5 bases and the J segment 4 bases; nucleotides outside the gene matches: 8. Here the CDR3 DNA reads TGTGCCAGCAGTGCGAACAGGGGGCGCCCAGAGACCCAGTACTTC. This translates into CASSANRGRPETQYF.

This clonotype was counted many times. Since the CDR3 does not end with the conserved phenylalanine or tryptophan, this likely comes from a read error. The chain recombines TRBV2 with TRBJ2-5; perhaps TRBD2 as D (5 bases). The CDR3 has 15 residues. The V gene's germline CDR1 is SNHLY and CDR2 FYNNEI. V was clipped by 3 bases and J by 4 bases, with 15 bases between them. The CDR3 nucleotides read TGTGCCAGCAGTGACCTCTACGGAGGTGGAGAGACCCAGTACTCC. Its translation: CASSDLYGGGETQYS.

This clonotype has ten or more counts. The chain has TRBV28 and TRBJ2-7; D is tentatively TRBD1 or TRBD2 (5 bases each). The CDR3 runs 13 residues. Trimming took 9 bases from V and 1 from J, leaving 13 bases between them. From germline, CDR1 is MDHEN and CDR2 SYDVKM. The CDR3 bases are TGTGCCAGTAGGACACGGGATTCCTACGAGCAGTACTTC. It encodes CASRTRDSYEQYF.

Ten or more counts support this clonotype. The chain links TRBV6-5 to TRBJ1-1; D is uncertain. V was clipped by 9 bases and J by 2 bases, with 13 bases between them. The CDR3 contains 13 residues. From germline, CDR1 is MNHEY and CDR2 SVGAGI. CDR3: CASGQGINTEAFF. CDR3 bases: TGTGCCAGTGGCCAAGGGATTAACACTGAAGCTTTCTTT.

A remark on this clonotype: This may be a read error, as it is one base from a much larger clone. The V gene is TRBV12-3 or TRBV12-4, the J gene TRBJ2-2; D is tentatively TRBD1 or TRBD2 (6 bases each). The CDR3 is made up of 16 amino acids. CDR3 nucleotides: TGTGCCAGCAGGCCAACCCGCGGGACAAACACCGGGGAGCAGTTTTTT. It encodes CASRPTRGTNTGEQFF.

This clonotype showed up many times. The chain carries TRBV7-3 and TRBJ2-5, with TRBD1 matching 9 bases. Germline V CDR1 and CDR2: SGHTA, FQGTGA. J was trimmed by 10 bases and V by 8 bases; bases with no gene match: 17. There are 15 residues in the CDR3. CDR3 nucleotide sequence: TGTGCCAGCCCCTGGGACAGGGAGCGCCCCGAGGGCCAGTACTTC. Translation: CASPWDRERPEGQYF. Full variable domain (missing parts from reference TRBV7-3 and TRBJ2-5): GAGVSQTPSNKVTEKGKYVELRCDPISGHTALYWYRQSLGQGPEFLIYFQGTGAADDSGLPNDRFFAVRPEGSVSTLKIQRTERGDSAVYLCASPWDRERPEGQYFGPGTRLLVL.

This clonotype was picked up many times. The chain recombines TRBV12-3 or TRBV12-4 with TRBJ2-7, with no clear D. This CDR3 spans 17 amino acids. Between the trimmed V and J ends, which lost 3 bases and 1 base, there was a span of 19 bases. The CDR3 nucleotides are TGTGCCAGCAGTTTCATACCCACTCCCCGAGGTTCCTACGAGCAGTACTTC. Translation: CASSFIPTPRGSYEQYF.

V and J are TRBV24-1 and TRBJ2-7; D uncertain. Trimming shortened V by 5 bases and J by 0 bases, and 7 bases separated the two germline ends. The CDR3 is 13 residues long. In germline, CDR1 is KGHDR, CDR2 SFDVKD. The CDR3, as DNA: TGTGCCACCAGTGGGGCCTACTCCTACGAGCAGTACTTC. Encoded protein: CATSGAYSYEQYF.

The V gene is TRBV6-2 or TRBV6-3, the J gene TRBJ1-1; D is unclear. The CDR3 has 15 amino acids. Germline CDR1 MNHEY, CDR2 SVGEGT. Between the trimmed V and J ends, which lost 0 bases and 6 bases, there was a span of 14 bases. CDR3 sequence reads: CASSYSTGRTAEAFF. The CDR3 region has the DNA TGTGCCAGCAGTTACTCTACGGGAAGAACGGCTGAAGCTTTCTTT.

This clonotype came up many times. V usage is TRBV5-6 and J usage is TRBJ1-1; D unclear. V was cut by 0 bases and J by 3 bases, with 9 bases left in between. The CDR3 consists of 14 residues. The germline gives CDR1 SGHDT, CDR2 YYEEEE. For the CDR3, the DNA is TGTGCCAGCAGCTTGGTATCCGCAGACACTGAAGCTTTCTTT. Protein: CASSLVSADTEAFF. Supplemented by reference TRBV5-6 and TRBJ1-1, the full variable domain reads DAGVTQSPTHLIKTRGQQVTLRCSPKSGHDTVSWYQQALGQGPQFIFQYYEEEERQRGNFPDRFSGHQFPNYSSELNVNALLLGDSALYLCASSLVSADTEAFFGQGTRLTVV.

At least ten counts were recorded for this clonotype. The chain is built from TRBV12-3 or TRBV12-4 and TRBJ1-5; D gene unclear. The CDR3 runs to 13 residues. Trimming took off 2 bases at V and 9 bases at J, with 11 bases between the two ends. The CDR3 region is CASSLTPYLPQHF. The CDR3 nucleotides read TGTGCCAGCAGTTTAACCCCGTATCTGCCCCAGCATTTT.

The table lists this clonotype with many counts. The chain employs TRBV2 and TRBJ2-7; D gene ambiguous. Trimming removed 8 bases at V and 1 base at J, with 15 bases between. This CDR3 has 14 residues. Germline CDR1 SNHLY, CDR2 FYNNEI. CDR3 bases: TGTGCCAGCGGGGTCCTTCAGTCTTCCTACGAGCAGTACTTC. Residues: CASGVLQSSYEQYF.

CDR3 loop: CASTLYGNQPQHF. For the CDR3, the DNA is TGTGCCAGCACCTTATACGGCAATCAGCCCCAGCATTTT. V usage is TRBV6-2 or TRBV6-3 and J usage is TRBJ1-5, with no clear D. This CDR3 has 13 amino acids. CDR1 is MNHEY, CDR2 SVGEGT, per germline. Trimming stripped 7 bases from V and 2 bases from J, with 9 bases between.